A single sample is the source of the 24 T cell receptor beta chains below, sequenced in a study of cytomegalovirus exposure and HLA in healthy donors. Vbeta (60) and Jbeta (13) primers were used in the PCR. TCRdb's table, derived via immunoSEQ multiplex PCR, lists solely in-frame clones and lacks some. The sample has around 140,000 clones; over 65% are singletons. Sequenced material: PBMCs. These receptors were collected from a male donor in good health and CMV-seronegative.

This clone occurred once. The V and J genes are TRBV2 and TRBJ2-7; D gene uncertain. Looked up from germline, CDR1 is SNHLY and CDR2 is FYNNEI. The V end lost 6 bases, the J end lost 6 bases, and 15 bases lay between the germline ends. CDR3 size: 13 residues. CDR3 nucleotides: TGTGCCAGCAGCGCGACAATCCTCACCGAGCAGTACTTC. It is translated as CASSATILTEQYF.

CDR3 bases: TGTGCCATCAGTGAGTCAAGCGGGGCCTCCTACGAGCAGTACTTC. This gives the protein CAISESSGASYEQYF. The rearrangement uses TRBV10-3 and TRBJ2-7; 7 bases map to TRBD2. The trim removed 0 bases at V and 0 bases at J, leaving 2 bases unmatched. This CDR3 spans 15 amino acids. Germline lookup yields CDR1 ENHRY and CDR2 SYGVKD.

The chain employs TRBV29-1 and TRBJ1-2; 10 bases align to TRBD1. The CDR3 consists of 15 residues. From germline, CDR1 is SQVTM and CDR2 ANQGSEA. V lost 6 bases and J lost 7; bases outside the gene matches: 14. The CDR3 region is CSVALLTGGGGGYTF. The CDR3 DNA reads TGCAGCGTCGCACTTTTGACAGGGGGCGGTGGTGGCTACACCTTC.

The rearrangement uses TRBV28 and TRBJ2-7; possible D gene TRBD2, 7 bases. Germline-derived CDR1 and CDR2 are MDHEN and SYDVKM. The CDR3 totals 15 residues. CDR3 protein: CATLGGGLSSYEQYF. In DNA, the CDR3 is TGTGCAACACTTGGGGGGGGCTTATCTTCCTACGAGCAGTACTTC.

V and J are TRBV4-2 and TRBJ2-7, with D hard to call. The CDR3 contains 14 residues. The ends were cut back, 0 bases at V and 9 bases at J, with 15 bases in the middle. Per germline, CDR1 LGHNA and CDR2 YNFKEQ. The DNA of the CDR3 is TGTGCCAGCAGCCAAGATATAGACTCCGGCGGGCAGTACTTC. Amino acid sequence: CASSQDIDSGGQYF.

CDR3 coding DNA: TGTGCCAGTAGATGGGACAGGAGTCTTGGCAATCAGCCCCAGCATTTT. Amino acids: CASRWDRSLGNQPQHF. V and J are TRBV19 and TRBJ1-5; 8 nucleotides line up with TRBD1. Germline loops: CDR1 LNHDA, CDR2 SQIVND (reference sequence). The CDR3 is 16 residues long. J lost 2 bases, V lost 6 bases, and 9 bases had no gene match.

V gene TRBV28 combines with J gene TRBJ2-7; D perhaps matches TRBD1 (5 bases). Per the germline V gene, CDR1 is MDHEN and CDR2 is SYDVKM. The CDR3 is 15 amino acids. V lost 2 bases and J lost 5, with 16 bases in between. DNA for the CDR3: TGTGCCAGCAGTTTAGGAATTCAGGGCTCAAACGAGCAGTACTTC. It translates to CASSLGIQGSNEQYF.

This clone was seen once. This chain links TRBV29-1 with TRBJ2-5; 7 bases are shared with TRBD2. The CDR3 sequence is 11 residues long. Germline V gene data show CDR1 as SQVTM and CDR2 as ANQGSEA. Trimming at V came to 8 bases and at J to 5 bases, leaving 5 bases not matched to a gene. CDR3 in amino acids: CSYGLEETQYF. The DNA of the CDR3 is TGCAGCTATGGACTAGAGGAGACCCAGTACTTC.

The V call is TRBV7-9, the J call TRBJ2-2; a weak D match, TRBD2 (5 bases). Germline assignment: CDR1 SEHNR and CDR2 FQNEAQ (reference sequence). CDR3 length: 14 residues. Trimming took off 6 bases at V and 6 bases at J, with 14 bases between the two ends. The CDR3 loop is CASSWTPGAGELFF. The CDR3 DNA reads as TGTGCCAGCAGTTGGACCCCCGGGGCCGGGGAGCTGTTTTTT.

The CDR3 DNA reads TGCGCCAGCAGCCAAGATTTAGCGGGAGGGCCTTGGGAGCAGTACTTC. It yields the protein CASSQDLAGGPWEQYF. V and J are TRBV4-1 and TRBJ2-7, with 11 nucleotides matching TRBD2. Per germline, CDR1 MGHRA and CDR2 YSYEKL. The junction had 8 bases not matched to a gene; V was cut back by 0 bases and J by 7 bases. This CDR3 comprises 16 residues.

The genes are TRBV5-1 and TRBJ2-7; D remains ambiguous. The CDR3 consists of 16 residues. The V end lost 4 bases, the J end lost 2 bases, and 19 bases lay between the germline ends. CDR1 is SGHRS, CDR2 YFSETQ, per germline. This CDR3 reads CASSPKVMNVPYEQYF. The DNA for the CDR3 is TGCGCCAGCAGCCCTAAAGTTATGAATGTACCCTACGAGCAGTACTTC.

This clone was detected a few times. This rearrangement joins TRBV5-6 to TRBJ2-1; 8 positions agree with TRBD2. The CDR3 length is 13 residues. Germline CDR1 SGHDT, CDR2 YYEEEE. Germline trimming cut 4 bases from V and 11 bases from J; bases unmatched to any gene: 8. This chain's CDR3 is CASSPDSGMKQFF. The DNA for the CDR3 is TGTGCCAGCAGCCCTGATAGCGGGATGAAGCAGTTCTTC.

This chain uses TRBV6-5 with TRBJ1-1; the D gene is possibly TRBD1 (6 bases). The CDR3 is 14 residues long. Germline CDR1 is MNHEY and CDR2 is SVGAGI. V was shortened by 2 bases and J by 4 bases, with 11 bases between the two germline ends. The CDR3 DNA sequence: TGTGCCAGCAGTTACCTTACAGGGCTCACTGAAGCTTTCTTT. Its protein product is CASSYLTGLTEAFF.

In its sample, this clone was seen a few times. The chain employs TRBV6-5 and TRBJ2-5; possible D gene TRBD1, 5 bases. The last part of the DNA fits TRBJ2-7 better; the J call may be wrong. Germline loops: CDR1 MNHEY, CDR2 SVGAGI. The length of the CDR3 is 14 residues. The CDR3 protein is CASSVDRTRVEQYF. CDR3 bases: TGTGCCAGCAGTGTAGACAGAACAAGGGTCGAGCAGTACTTC.

This chain connects TRBV11-1 to TRBJ1-1; D is undetermined. This CDR3 is 15 amino acids long. Germline V gives CDR1 SGHAT, CDR2 FQDESV (reference sequence). V lost 5 bases to trimming and J lost 4 bases, with 17 bases between them. The CDR3 loop is CASSPPGFGSTEAFF. Written as DNA, the CDR3 is TGTGCCAGCAGCCCCCCGGGGTTCGGGAGCACTGAAGCTTTCTTT.

The chain has TRBV28 and TRBJ1-2, with a possible D match to TRBD1 (6 bases). Germline V lookup: CDR1 MDHEN, CDR2 SYDVKM. With 4 bases removed from V and 2 bases from J, the gap between germline ends came to 20 bases. The length of the CDR3 is 17 residues. The CDR3 spells CASSWPPSTGWNYGYTF. CDR3 DNA: TGTGCCAGCAGTTGGCCCCCGAGTACAGGGTGGAACTATGGCTACACCTTC.

This clone appeared a few times. This chain joins TRBV7-2 and TRBJ2-6, with 7 nucleotides matching TRBD1. Germline CDR1 SGHTA, CDR2 FQGNSA. V trimming: 7 bases; J trimming: 1 base; junction bases outside the gene matches: 4. This CDR3 has 15 residues. As DNA, the CDR3 is TGTGCCAGCACCTGGACAGGTTCTGGGGCCAACGTCCTGACTTTC. Translating gives CASTWTGSGANVLTF.

This chain links TRBV10-2 with TRBJ2-7, with 9 bases fitting TRBD2. CDR3 length: 13 residues. Germline V gives CDR1 WSHSY, CDR2 SAAADI. Trimming cost V 6 bases and J 1 base; bases outside gene matches: 1. The CDR3 DNA reads as TGCGCCAGCAGGGGACTAGCTTCCTACGAGCAGTACTTC. As protein: CASRGLASYEQYF.

Here the CDR3 DNA reads TGTGCCAGCAGCTTTTTTAGCCCAGATACGCAGTATTTT. It specifies CASSFFSPDTQYF. The chain is built from TRBV7-2 and TRBJ2-3; unclear D gene. V was trimmed by 3 bases and J by 4 bases, leaving 8 bases between them. CDR1 and CDR2 from the germline V gene are SGHTA and FQGNSA. CDR3 length: 13 residues. Full variable domain (missing parts from reference TRBV7-2 and TRBJ2-3): GAGVSQSPSNKVTEKGKDVELRCDPISGHTALYWYRQSLGQGLEFLIYFQGNSAPDKSGLPSDRFSAERTGGSVSTLTIQRTQQEDSAVYLCASSFFSPDTQYFGPGTRLTVL.

The CDR3, as DNA: TGTGCCAGCAGCCTACAGGGGAGCAATGGCTACACCTTC. Translated: CASSLQGSNGYTF. V and J are TRBV6-6 and TRBJ1-2; 7 bases agree with TRBD1. The CDR3 is 13 amino acids. With V trimmed by 6 bases and J by 6 bases, 7 bases remained unmatched. Germline values: CDR1 MNHNY, CDR2 SVGAGI (reference sequence).

The chain is built from TRBV20-1 and TRBJ1-3; D ambiguous. Trimming pared 5 bases from V and 4 bases from J, leaving 6 bases between. CDR1 and CDR2 from the germline V gene are DFQATT and SNEGSKA (reference sequence). The CDR3 has 11 residues. Here the CDR3 reads CSALRGNTIYF. CDR3 DNA sequence: TGCAGTGCTTTGCGGGGAAACACCATATATTTT.

The table lists this clone with a count of one. The chain recombines TRBV7-2 with TRBJ2-5; no reliable D call. The CDR3 has 15 amino acids. Per germline, CDR1 SGHTA and CDR2 FQGNSA. Deletions cut 2 bases from V and 0 bases from J, with 10 bases between. In DNA form, the CDR3 reads TGTGCCAGCAGCTTACAAGGCGGCAACCAAGAGACCCAGTACTTC. Translating it yields CASSLQGGNQETQYF.

V and J are TRBV25-1 and TRBJ2-2; 10 positions agree with TRBD2. The CDR3 sequence is 16 residues long. Germline V CDR1 and CDR2: MGHDK, SYGVNS. Trimming cost V 7 bases and J 3 bases; bases outside gene matches: 8. The CDR3: CASTTGTSVYTGELFF. CDR3 in DNA: TGTGCCAGCACTACCGGGACTAGCGTTTACACCGGGGAGCTGTTTTTT.

This clone was recorded a few times. At one of its ends the junction is not consistent with the germline gene, which may arise from a read error. J is TRBJ2-3 and V is TRBV7-9; 10 bases map to TRBD1. From germline, CDR1 is SEHNR and CDR2 FQNEAQ (reference sequence). The CDR3 has 16 amino acids. This CDR3 is CSSSSGDRGLGDTQYF. The DNA of the CDR3 is TGTTCCAGCAGCTCTGGAGACAGGGGGCTGGGAGATACGCAGTATTTT.